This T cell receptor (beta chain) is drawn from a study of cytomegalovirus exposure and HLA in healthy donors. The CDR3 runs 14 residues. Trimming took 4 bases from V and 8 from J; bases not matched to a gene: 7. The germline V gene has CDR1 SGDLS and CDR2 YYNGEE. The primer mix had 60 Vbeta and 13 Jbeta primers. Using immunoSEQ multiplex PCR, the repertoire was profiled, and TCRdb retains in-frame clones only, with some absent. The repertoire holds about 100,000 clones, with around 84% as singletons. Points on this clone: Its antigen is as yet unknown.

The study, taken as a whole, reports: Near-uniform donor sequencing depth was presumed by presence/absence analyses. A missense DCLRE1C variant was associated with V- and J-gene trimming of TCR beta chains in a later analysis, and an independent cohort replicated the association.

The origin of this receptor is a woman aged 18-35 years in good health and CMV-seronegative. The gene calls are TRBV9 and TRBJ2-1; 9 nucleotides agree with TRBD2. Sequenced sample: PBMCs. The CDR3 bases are TGTGCCAGCAGCCTCAGTGTAGCGGGAGATGAGCAGTTCTTC. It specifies CASSLSVAGDEQFF.